A selection of T cell receptor beta chains follows, all from one sample in a study of vaccination and CD4 T cells after COVID-19. A single record per CDR3 protein comes from TCRdb applying MiXCR to the PCR reads. Found here are about 12,000 distinct CDR3 sequences, less than 60% of them singletons; the top ten hold about a fifth. The antigens these receptors bind are not known. The sequencing sample was made of CD4+ T cells from blood, cultured in vitro. These receptors originate from a human donor who had recovered from COVID-19. The CDR3 runs from the conserved cysteine through the conserved F or W. D genes are given only for firm matches. The size field is filled for only some rows; it gives once, few, many or a size class.

J,size,D,V,CDR3,DNA
TRBJ2-2,NA,TRBD2,TRBV4-2,CAGSQEIAGGPNTGELFF,TGTGCCGGCAGCCAAGAAATAGCGGGAGGGCCAAACACCGGGGAGCTGTTTTTT
TRBJ2-3,NA,TRBD1,TRBV6-1,CASSRPGQGSDTQYF,TGTGCCAGCAGCAGACCGGGACAGGGGTCGGATACGCAGTATTTT
TRBJ2-7,few,TRBD1,TRBV12-3/TRBV12-4,CASSRQGPYEQYF,TGTGCCAGCAGCCGACAGGGTCCCTACGAGCAGTACTTC
TRBJ2-5,NA,TRBD2,TRBV2,CASRRRSGRAVQETQYF,TGTGCCAGCAGGAGGCGGTCGGGGAGGGCCGTCCAAGAGACCCAGTACTTC
TRBJ2-3,NA,NA,TRBV20-1,CSARMLTTDTQYF,TGCAGTGCTAGAATGCTGACCACAGATACGCAGTATTTT
TRBJ1-5,NA,TRBD1,TRBV19,CASSTRTGGYSNQPQHF,TGTGCCAGTAGTACCCGGACAGGGGGTTATAGCAATCAGCCCCAGCATTTT
TRBJ2-1,once,NA,TRBV19,CASSIDRSPGYNEQFF,TGTGCCAGTAGTATAGATCGGTCCCCCGGCTACAATGAGCAGTTCTTC
TRBJ2-7,NA,NA,TRBV7-9,CASSLAGWGQYF,TGTGCCAGCAGCTTGGCCGGGTGGGGGCAGTACTTC
TRBJ1-3,NA,NA,TRBV18,CASLQEISGNTIYF,TGTGCCAGCCTACAGGAAATCTCTGGAAACACCATATATTTT
TRBJ2-7,NA,NA,TRBV20-1,CSAAQDPPSYEQYF,TGCAGTGCTGCTCAGGATCCCCCATCCTACGAGCAGTACTTC
TRBJ2-5,few,NA,TRBV11-1,CASSPRGGGSETQYF,TGTGCCAGCAGCCCTCGCGGGGGCGGGAGTGAGACCCAGTACTTC
TRBJ2-1,NA,NA,TRBV19,CASRVAEEQFF,TGTGCCAGTAGGGTAGCGGAGGAGCAGTTCTTC
TRBJ2-2,few,NA,TRBV18,CASSLRNGNTGELFF,TGTGCCAGCTCACTCCGGAATGGTAACACCGGGGAGCTGTTTTTT
TRBJ1-3,NA,NA,TRBV5-4,CASSGAGTIYF,TGTGCCAGCAGCGGGGCGGGCACCATATATTTT
TRBJ2-7,NA,TRBD2,TRBV6-2/TRBV6-3,CASTRASGYEQYF,TGTGCCAGCACTCGGGCTAGCGGGTACGAGCAGTACTTC
TRBJ2-5,once,NA,TRBV11-2,CATAASQETQYF,TGTGCCACCGCGGCTAGCCAAGAGACCCAGTACTTC
TRBJ1-1,few,NA,TRBV5-1,CASRAGALLTEAFF,TGCGCCAGCAGGGCGGGGGCGCTTCTGACTGAAGCTTTCTTT
TRBJ2-2,NA,NA,TRBV24-1,CATRRGSDTGELFF,TGTGCCACCAGGAGGGGTTCGGACACCGGGGAGCTGTTTTTT
TRBJ1-1,NA,NA,TRBV19,CASSIFAADEGTEAFF,TGTGCCAGTAGTATATTTGCCGCTGATGAGGGCACTGAAGCTTTCTTT
TRBJ2-3,medium-sized,TRBD1,TRBV7-2,CASSLGTGHTDTQYF,TGTGCCAGCAGCTTAGGGACAGGGCACACAGATACGCAGTATTTT
TRBJ2-1,NA,NA,TRBV20-1,CSARDFGQTGGTDEQFF,TGCAGTGCTAGAGATTTTGGGCAAACGGGAGGGACAGATGAGCAGTTCTTC
TRBJ2-5,NA,NA,TRBV7-3,CASSPTGQETQYF,TGTGCCAGCAGCCCCACCGGCCAAGAGACCCAGTACTTC
TRBJ1-2,NA,NA,TRBV27,CASSLSRVANYGYTF,TGTGCCAGCAGTTTATCGCGGGTCGCTAACTATGGCTACACCTTC
TRBJ2-7,NA,TRBD2,TRBV7-2,CASSVTGTSASYEQYF,TGTGCCAGCAGCGTAACCGGGACTAGCGCATCCTACGAGCAGTACTTC
TRBJ1-2,once,NA,TRBV4-2,CASSPEDLGGGYGYTF,TGTGCCAGCAGCCCGGAGGACCTGGGTGGCGGCTATGGCTACACCTTC
TRBJ2-7,NA,TRBD1,TRBV6-1,CASRTGSQEQYF,TGTGCCAGCCGGACAGGGTCACAAGAGCAGTACTTC
TRBJ1-1,NA,NA,TRBV19,CASSIGENTEAFF,TGTGCCAGTAGTATAGGGGAGAACACTGAAGCTTTCTTT
TRBJ1-2,NA,NA,TRBV7-2,CASSLAASPGYGYTF,TGTGCCAGCAGCTTAGCTGCCAGTCCGGGCTATGGCTACACCTTC
TRBJ1-1,few,TRBD1,TRBV7-3,CASSSRRTGTEAFF,TGTGCCAGCAGCTCACGGCGGACAGGCACTGAAGCTTTCTTT
TRBJ1-5,NA,NA,TRBV7-9,CASSLARDQPQHF,TGTGCCAGCAGCTTAGCCAGGGATCAGCCCCAGCATTTT
TRBJ1-2,once,NA,TRBV7-3,CASSLGTGPDGYTF,TGTGCCAGCAGCTTGGGTACAGGTCCCGATGGCTACACCTTC
TRBJ2-5,NA,TRBD1,TRBV20-1,CSARDPTGGGETQYF,TGCAGTGCTAGAGATCCAACAGGGGGCGGGGAGACCCAGTACTTC
TRBJ1-1,few,NA,TRBV5-1,CASSLGPENTEAFF,TGCGCCAGCAGCTTGGGGCCAGAGAACACTGAAGCTTTCTTT
TRBJ2-1,NA,TRBD2,TRBV20-1,CSAPVSGTSVGGGQFF,TGCAGTGCCCCAGTATCAGGGACTAGCGTGGGGGGTGGGCAGTTCTTC
TRBJ1-4,NA,NA,TRBV20-1,CSVADGYGEKLFF,TGCAGTGTGGCCGACGGTTACGGAGAAAAACTGTTTTTT